These T cell receptor beta chains were read from a single sample in a study of read filtering for tumor transcriptome and immune sequencing. TCRdb recomputed calls from the reads with MiXCR, one row per CDR3 protein. The data show more than 100,000 distinct CDR3 sequences, approximately 13% seen once. The sequencing input was a population of CD138-negative cells sorted from bone marrow. These receptors were taken from a donor at least 40 years old with multiple myeloma. The CDR3 runs from the conserved cysteine through the conserved F or W. D genes are given only for firm matches. Size values are once, few and many counts, or a class for expanded clones, and some rows have none.

j_call,v_call,d_call,clone_size,cdr3_aa,cdr3_nt
TRBJ2-5,TRBV20-1,TRBD2,few,CSASAGTSGGAPETQYF,TGCAGTGCTAGCGCCGGGACTAGCGGGGGGGCCCCAGAGACCCAGTACTTC
TRBJ2-7,TRBV7-9,-,-,CASGLVPGSYEQYF,TGTGCCAGCGGCTTAGTCCCGGGCTCCTACGAGCAGTACTTC
TRBJ2-1,TRBV5-1,TRBD1,many,CASSRGQGSYNEQFF,TGCGCCAGCAGCCGGGGACAGGGGTCCTACAATGAGCAGTTCTTC
TRBJ1-1,TRBV29-1,-,many,CSAGQTNTEAFF,TGCAGCGCTGGACAGACAAACACTGAAGCTTTCTTT
TRBJ2-3,TRBV15,-,many,CATSRDLGPSTDTQYF,TGTGCCACCAGCAGAGATCTGGGGCCGAGCACAGATACGCAGTATTTT
TRBJ2-5,TRBV19,-,many,CASSIGRVPEKETQYF,TGTGCCAGTAGTATAGGCAGAGTTCCTGAAAAAGAGACCCAGTACTTC
TRBJ2-7,TRBV5-4,-,few,CASSLGGAKSYEQYF,TGTGCCAGCAGCTTGGGGGGGGCGAAGTCCTACGAGCAGTACTTC
TRBJ2-1,TRBV7-2,TRBD2,few,CASSFSGRGDNEQFF,TGTGCCAGCAGCTTTAGCGGGAGGGGGGACAATGAGCAGTTCTTC
TRBJ1-2,TRBV3-1,TRBD1,few,CASSQDGQGYGYTF,TGTGCCAGCAGCCAAGATGGACAGGGCTATGGCTACACCTTC
TRBJ2-1,TRBV10-3,TRBD2,many,CATRGGSYNEQFF,TGTGCCACCCGGGGGGGCTCCTACAATGAGCAGTTCTTC
TRBJ2-3,TRBV20-1,TRBD1,many,CSAQDDRVSSTDTQYF,TGCAGTGCCCAAGACGACAGGGTCTCTAGCACAGATACGCAGTATTTT
TRBJ2-7,TRBV28,-,many,CASSLGGRTSYEQYF,TGTGCCAGCAGTTTAGGCGGGCGAACTTCCTACGAGCAGTACTTC
TRBJ1-5,TRBV20-1,TRBD1,many,CSATTGGSNQPQHF,TGCAGTGCTACGACAGGGGGCAGCAATCAGCCCCAGCATTTT
TRBJ2-3,TRBV2,TRBD2,many,CASSEGLAAGGLTDTQYF,TGTGCCAGCAGTGAAGGGTTGGCAGCGGGGGGGCTCACAGATACGCAGTATTTT
TRBJ2-1,TRBV7-2,-,many,CASSLTRRDEQFF,TGTGCCAGCAGCCTCACTAGACGTGATGAGCAGTTCTTC
TRBJ2-1,TRBV7-3,TRBD2,-,CASSGASGTSYNEQFF,TGTGCCAGCAGTGGGGCTAGCGGGACCTCCTACAATGAGCAGTTCTTC
TRBJ1-1,TRBV29-1,-,few,CSVASGMNTEASF,TGCAGCGTTGCGTCAGGCATGAACACTGAAGCTTCCTTT
TRBJ1-5,TRBV5-1,-,few,CASSFGTELNQPQHF,TGCGCCAGCAGCTTCGGGACGGAACTCAATCAGCCCCAGCATTTT
TRBJ2-3,TRBV9,TRBD2,many,CASSRSGGTSPDTQYF,TGTGCCAGCAGCCGGAGCGGGGGAACCTCCCCGGATACGCAGTATTTT
TRBJ2-1,TRBV28,-,-,CASSLPSSRNEQFF,TGTGCCAGCAGTTTGCCTAGCTCCCGGAATGAGCAGTTCTTC
TRBJ1-2,TRBV29-1,-,many,CSVEGGPSVGYTF,TGCAGCGTTGAGGGGGGTCCATCCGTCGGCTACACCTTC
TRBJ2-7,TRBV6-5,-,many,CASSPDRISYEQYF,TGTGCCAGCAGTCCTGACAGGATCTCCTACGAGCAGTACTTC
TRBJ2-3,TRBV7-7,TRBD2,-,CASSPGLAGNADTQYF,TGTGCTAGCAGCCCCGGACTAGCGGGAAATGCAGATACGCAGTATTTT
TRBJ1-5,TRBV7-9,-,-,CASSSGGGSQPQHF,TGTGCCAGCAGCTCGGGCGGAGGGAGTCAGCCCCAGCATTTT
TRBJ2-2,TRBV4-2,-,-,CASSQSTGELFF,TGTGCCAGCAGCCAATCCACCGGGGAGCTGTTTTTT
TRBJ2-1,TRBV29-1,-,many,CSGLVGGYNEQFF,TGCAGCGGGCTAGTGGGGGGTTACAATGAGCAGTTCTTC
TRBJ2-5,TRBV9,-,-,CASSISTGTQYF,TGTGCCAGCAGCATTAGCACGGGGACCCAGTACTTC
TRBJ2-7,TRBV4-2,TRBD2,many,CASSQDKGLAGEKYF,TGTGCCAGCAGCCAAGATAAGGGACTAGCGGGAGAGAAGTACTTC
TRBJ2-3,TRBV7-9,TRBD2,few,CASSPREGTDTQYF,TGTGCCAGCAGTCCTCGGGAGGGCACAGATACGCAGTATTTT
TRBJ1-1,TRBV10-3,-,many,CAISERGENTEAFF,TGTGCCATCAGTGAGAGGGGTGAAAACACTGAAGCTTTCTTT
TRBJ2-7,TRBV5-4,-,many,CASSLDLGQRYEQYF,TGTGCCAGCAGCTTGGATCTCGGACAGCGCTACGAGCAGTACTTC
TRBJ1-4,TRBV2,-,many,CASSASTAKNEKLFF,TGTGCCAGCAGTGCCTCCACAGCAAAAAATGAAAAACTGTTTTTT
TRBJ2-1,TRBV7-9,-,few,CASSLESPSGQFF,TGTGCCAGCAGCTTAGAGAGTCCATCCGGGCAGTTCTTC
TRBJ2-1,TRBV6-1,-,many,CASSAPGLVGNEQFF,TGTGCCAGCAGTGCCCCGGGCCTAGTGGGGAATGAGCAGTTCTTC
TRBJ2-6,TRBV29-1,-,many,CSVDEGIGANVLTF,TGCAGCGTTGATGAGGGTATTGGGGCCAACGTCCTGACTTTC
TRBJ1-3,TRBV12-3/TRBV12-4,-,few,CASHRVRGSGNTIYF,TGTGCCAGCCACCGGGTTAGGGGCTCTGGAAACACCATATATTTT
TRBJ2-7,TRBV10-3,TRBD1,many,CAISPTGSYEQYF,TGTGCCATCAGCCCGACAGGGTCCTACGAGCAGTACTTC
TRBJ2-3,TRBV11-1,-,many,CASSSREQADTQYF,TGTGCCAGCAGCTCGAGAGAACAGGCAGATACGCAGTATTTT
TRBJ2-1,TRBV29-1,-,once,CSADRTDSYEQFF,TGTAGCGCCGATAGGACGGACTCCTATGAGCAGTTCTTC
TRBJ2-1,TRBV4-2,TRBD2,many,CASSRATGTSFNEQFF,TGTGCCAGCAGCCGGGCTACCGGGACTAGCTTCAATGAGCAGTTCTTC
TRBJ1-1,TRBV6-2/TRBV6-3,-,many,CASRSSGNTEAFF,TGTGCCAGCAGGTCCTCGGGGAACACTGAAGCTTTCTTT